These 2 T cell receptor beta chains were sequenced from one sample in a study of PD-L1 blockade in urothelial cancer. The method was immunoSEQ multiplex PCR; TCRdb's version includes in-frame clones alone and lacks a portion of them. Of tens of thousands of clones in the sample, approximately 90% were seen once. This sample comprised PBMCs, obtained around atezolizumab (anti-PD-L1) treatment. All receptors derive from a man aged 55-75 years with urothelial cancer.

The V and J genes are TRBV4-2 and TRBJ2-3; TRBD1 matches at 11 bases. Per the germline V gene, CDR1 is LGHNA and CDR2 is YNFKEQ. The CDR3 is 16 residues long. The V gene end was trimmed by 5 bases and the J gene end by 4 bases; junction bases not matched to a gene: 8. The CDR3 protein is CASSAGQGEVADTQYF. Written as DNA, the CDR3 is TGTGCCAGCAGCGCGGGACAGGGGGAAGTGGCAGATACGCAGTATTTT.

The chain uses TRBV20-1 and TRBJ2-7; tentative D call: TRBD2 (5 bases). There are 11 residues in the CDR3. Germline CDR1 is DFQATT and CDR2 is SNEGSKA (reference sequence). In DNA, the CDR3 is TGCAGGACTACACCGGCCTACGAGCAGTACTTC. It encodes CRTTPAYEQYF.